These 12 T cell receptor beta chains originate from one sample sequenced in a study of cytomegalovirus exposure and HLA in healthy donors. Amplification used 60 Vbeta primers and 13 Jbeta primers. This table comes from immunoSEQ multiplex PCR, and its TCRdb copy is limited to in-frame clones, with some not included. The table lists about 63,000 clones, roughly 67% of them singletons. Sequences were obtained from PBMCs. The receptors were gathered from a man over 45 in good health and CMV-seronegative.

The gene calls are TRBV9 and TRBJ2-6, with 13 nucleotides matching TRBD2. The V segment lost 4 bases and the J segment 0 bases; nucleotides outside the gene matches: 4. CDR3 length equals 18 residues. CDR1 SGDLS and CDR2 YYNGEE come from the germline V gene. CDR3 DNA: TGTGCCAGCAGCCCACGACTAGCGGGGGGCTCTGGGGCCAACGTCCTGACTTTC. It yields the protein CASSPRLAGGSGANVLTF.

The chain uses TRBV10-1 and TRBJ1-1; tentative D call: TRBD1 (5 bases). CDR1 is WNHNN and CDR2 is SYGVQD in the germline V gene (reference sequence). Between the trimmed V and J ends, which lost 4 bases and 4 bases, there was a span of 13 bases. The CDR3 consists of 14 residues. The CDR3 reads CASSGGGASTEAFF. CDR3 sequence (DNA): TGCGCCAGCAGTGGGGGGGGTGCGAGCACTGAAGCTTTCTTT.

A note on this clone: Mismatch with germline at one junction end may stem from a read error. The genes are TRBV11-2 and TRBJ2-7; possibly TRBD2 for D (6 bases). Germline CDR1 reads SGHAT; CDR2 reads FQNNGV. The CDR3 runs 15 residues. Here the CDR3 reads CASSVERLETYEQYF. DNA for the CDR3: TGTGCCAGCAGCGTAGAACGACTAGAAACCTACGAGCAGTACTTC.

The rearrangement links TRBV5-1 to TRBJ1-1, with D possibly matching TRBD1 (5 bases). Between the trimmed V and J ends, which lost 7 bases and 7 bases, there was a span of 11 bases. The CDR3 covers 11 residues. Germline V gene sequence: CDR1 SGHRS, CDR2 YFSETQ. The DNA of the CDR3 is TGCGCCAGCGGTGGGGGGAATGAAGCTTTCTTT. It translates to CASGGGNEAFF. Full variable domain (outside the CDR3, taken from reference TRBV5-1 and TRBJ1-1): KAGVTQTPRYLIKTRGQQVTLSCSPISGHRSVSWYQQTPGQGLQFLFEYFSETQRNKGNFPGRFSGRQFSNSRSEMNVSTLELGDSALYLCASGGGNEAFFGQGTRLTVV.

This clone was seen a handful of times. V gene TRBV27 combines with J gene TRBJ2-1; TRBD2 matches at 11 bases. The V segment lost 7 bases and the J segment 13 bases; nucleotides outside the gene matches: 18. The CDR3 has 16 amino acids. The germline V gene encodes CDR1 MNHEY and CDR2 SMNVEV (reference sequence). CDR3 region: CASTLSRLAGREDQFF. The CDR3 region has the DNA TGTGCCAGCACCTTGTCGAGACTAGCGGGGCGGGAGGATCAGTTCTTC.

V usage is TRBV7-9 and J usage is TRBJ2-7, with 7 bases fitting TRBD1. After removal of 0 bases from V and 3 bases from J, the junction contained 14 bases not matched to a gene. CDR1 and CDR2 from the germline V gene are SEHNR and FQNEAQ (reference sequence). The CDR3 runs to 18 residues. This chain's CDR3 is CASSLAVWNRGKFYEQYF. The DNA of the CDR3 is TGTGCCAGCAGCTTAGCGGTTTGGAACAGGGGAAAGTTCTACGAGCAGTACTTC.

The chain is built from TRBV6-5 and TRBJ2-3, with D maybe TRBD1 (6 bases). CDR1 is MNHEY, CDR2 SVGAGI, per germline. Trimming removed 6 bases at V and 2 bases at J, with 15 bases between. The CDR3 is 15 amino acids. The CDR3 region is CASSRRQVTTDTQYF. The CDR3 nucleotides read TGTGCCAGCAGCCGCAGACAGGTGACCACAGATACGCAGTATTTT.

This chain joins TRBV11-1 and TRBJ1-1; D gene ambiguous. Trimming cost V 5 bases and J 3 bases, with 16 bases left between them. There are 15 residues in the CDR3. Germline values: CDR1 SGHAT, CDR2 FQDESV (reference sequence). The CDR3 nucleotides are TGTGCCAGCAGCGTCAGACGGGGAGGCCACACTGAAGCTTTCTTT. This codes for CASSVRRGGHTEAFF.

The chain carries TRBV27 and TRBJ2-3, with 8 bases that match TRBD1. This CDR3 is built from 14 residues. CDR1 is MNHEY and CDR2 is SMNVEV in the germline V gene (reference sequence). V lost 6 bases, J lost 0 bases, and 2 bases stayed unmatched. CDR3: CASSRQGSTDTQYF. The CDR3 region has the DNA TGTGCCAGCAGCCGACAGGGGAGCACAGATACGCAGTATTTT.

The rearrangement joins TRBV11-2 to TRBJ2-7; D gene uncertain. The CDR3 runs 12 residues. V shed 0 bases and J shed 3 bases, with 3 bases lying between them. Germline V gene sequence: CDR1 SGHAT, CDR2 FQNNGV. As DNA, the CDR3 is TGTGCCAGCAGCTTAGATCGCTACGAGCAGTACTTC. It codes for CASSLDRYEQYF.

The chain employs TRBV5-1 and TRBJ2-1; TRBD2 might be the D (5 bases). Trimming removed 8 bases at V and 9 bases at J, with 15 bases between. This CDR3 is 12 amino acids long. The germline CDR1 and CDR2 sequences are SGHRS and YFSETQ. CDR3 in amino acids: CASGPGFGEQFF. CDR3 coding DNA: TGCGCCAGTGGACCGGGATTCGGTGAGCAGTTCTTC.

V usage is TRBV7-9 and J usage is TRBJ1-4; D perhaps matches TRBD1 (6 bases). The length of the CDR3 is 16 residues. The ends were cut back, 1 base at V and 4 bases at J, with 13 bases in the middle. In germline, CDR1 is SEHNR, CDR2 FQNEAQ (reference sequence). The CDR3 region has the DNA TGTGCCAGCAGCTTAGGGGCGGGGGCAGGTAATGAAAAACTGTTTTTT. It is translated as CASSLGAGAGNEKLFF. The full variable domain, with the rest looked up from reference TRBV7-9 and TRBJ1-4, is DTGVSQNPRHKITKRGQNVTFRCDPISEHNRLYWYRQTLGQGPEFLTYFQNEAQLEKSRLLSDRFSAERPKGSFSTLEIQRTEQGDSAMYLCASSLGAGAGNEKLFFGSGTQLSVL.